This is a list of T cell receptor beta chains from one sample in a study of blood T cell repertoires in COVID-19. Method: immunoSEQ multiplex PCR; TCRdb's copy keeps in-frame clones and lacks some. The table has around 200,000 clones, 86% seen once. The sequencing sample was made of peripheral blood. The receptors were sampled from a woman between 45 and 60 years old with acute or convalescent COVID-19. Each CDR3 is given with its conserved first and last residue. A D gene is named only where the DNA matches it firmly. Part of the rows lack a size; the others show once, few, many or a class for expanded clones.

CDR3aa | CDR3nt | len | abundance | d_gene | j_gene | v_gene
CASSYRGMWSYNEQFF | TGTGCCAGCAGTTACAGGGGGATGTGGTCCTACAATGAGCAGTTCTTC | 16 | . | . | TRBJ2-1 | TRBV6-2/TRBV6-3
CASSTLGGGTEAFF | TGTGCCAGCAGCACCCTTGGGGGGGGGACTGAAGCTTTCTTT | 14 | many | . | TRBJ1-1 | TRBV5-6
CAISGGGQETQYF | TGTGCCATCAGTGGGGGCGGCCAAGAGACCCAGTACTTC | 13 | . | . | TRBJ2-5 | TRBV10-3
CASSLGTASTDTQYF | TGTGCCAGTAGTCTTGGGACTGCTTCCACAGATACGCAGTATTTT | 15 | once | . | TRBJ2-3 | TRBV19
CASSRVPGTANQRIYEQYF | TGTGCCAGTAGTAGGGTCCCCGGGACAGCCAATCAACGGATCTACGAGCAGTACTTC | 19 | . | TRBD1 | TRBJ2-7 | TRBV19
CASSIWGGDSNQPQHF | TGTGCCAGTAGTATCTGGGGGGGGGATAGCAATCAGCCCCAGCATTTT | 16 | . | . | TRBJ1-5 | TRBV19
CASSFGSGTAYEQYF | TGTGCCAGCAGCTTCGGAAGCGGGACGGCATACGAGCAGTACTTC | 15 | few | TRBD2 | TRBJ2-7 | TRBV7-2
CASSFSGGAAETQYF | TGTGCCAGCAGCTTTAGCGGGGGGGCCGCAGAGACCCAGTACTTC | 15 | . | TRBD2 | TRBJ2-5 | TRBV7-3
CASSGQGYETQYF | TGTGCCAGCAGTGGACAGGGTTACGAGACCCAGTACTTC | 13 | . | TRBD1 | TRBJ2-5 | TRBV2
CASSLNGLQNIQYF | TGTGCCAGCAGCTTGAACGGACTCCAAAACATTCAGTACTTC | 14 | . | . | TRBJ2-4 | TRBV5-5
CSVVLAVSGNTIYF | TGCAGCGTTGTATTGGCAGTCTCTGGAAACACCATATATTTT | 14 | . | . | TRBJ1-3 | TRBV29-1
CASSHPLDRFRGYTF | TGTGCCAGCAGCCACCCCCTCGACAGGTTTCGCGGCTACACCTTC | 15 | . | . | TRBJ1-2 | TRBV3-1/TRBV3-2
CASRRTGTTTEAFF | TGTGCCAGCAGAAGGACCGGGACAACCACTGAAGCTTTCTTT | 14 | . | . | TRBJ1-1 | TRBV11-3
CAWSTGVRSNEKLFF | TGTGCCTGGAGTACAGGGGTTCGATCTAATGAAAAACTGTTTTTT | 15 | . | TRBD1 | TRBJ1-4 | TRBV30
CATRGTITGELFF | TGTGCCACCAGGGGGACAATCACCGGGGAGCTGTTTTTT | 13 | . | . | TRBJ2-2 | TRBV24-1
CASSFSSGTYEQYF | TGTGCCAGCAGCTTTTCTAGCGGTACCTACGAGCAGTACTTC | 14 | . | TRBD2 | TRBJ2-7 | TRBV7-2
CASTLRGPYEQYF | TGTGCCAGTACCCTTAGGGGGCCCTACGAGCAGTACTTC | 13 | . | TRBD1 | TRBJ2-7 | TRBV19
CASSLAQGPTDTQYF | TGTGCCAGCAGCCTGGCCCAGGGGCCCACAGATACGCAGTATTTT | 15 | . | . | TRBJ2-3 | TRBV7-9
CASSAGGTPSGNTIYF | TGTGCCAGCAGCGCCGGGGGGACCCCCTCTGGAAACACCATATATTTT | 16 | . | . | TRBJ1-3 | TRBV13
CASSWSPYNEQFF | TGTGCCAGCAGCTGGAGCCCCTACAATGAGCAGTTCTTC | 13 | few | . | TRBJ2-1 | TRBV11-2
CASSLTGMNEQFF | TGTGCCAGCAGTTTAACCGGGATGAATGAGCAGTTCTTC | 13 | . | . | TRBJ2-1 | TRBV12-3/TRBV12-4
CASSQGLGQPQHF | TGTGCCAGCAGTCAGGGTCTAGGACAGCCCCAGCATTTT | 13 | . | . | TRBJ1-5 | TRBV6-2/TRBV6-3
CASSKGQGNSPLHF | TGTGCCAGCAGCAAGGGACAGGGGAATTCACCCCTCCACTTT | 14 | . | . | TRBJ1-6 | TRBV21-1
CASSLGRGTYEQYF | TGTGCCAGCAGCTTAGGCCGGGGGACCTACGAGCAGTACTTC | 14 | few | . | TRBJ2-7 | TRBV7-8
CASSQQGGSYTDTQYF | TGTGCCAGCAGCCAACAGGGCGGCTCCTACACAGATACGCAGTATTTT | 16 | . | . | TRBJ2-3 | TRBV3-1/TRBV3-2
CASSDPERTQYF | TGTGCCAGCAGTGATCCTGAGAGAACCCAGTACTTC | 12 | . | . | TRBJ2-7 | TRBV6-4
CAWTPGTGDDNEQFF | TGTGCCTGGACCCCCGGGACAGGGGATGACAATGAGCAGTTCTTC | 15 | . | TRBD1 | TRBJ2-1 | TRBV30
CASSYPRSSGRSPNEQFF | TGTGCCAGCAGTTACCCCCGCTCTAGCGGGAGGTCTCCCAATGAGCAGTTCTTC | 18 | . | TRBD2 | TRBJ2-1 | TRBV6-2/TRBV6-3
CASSPRTGAEDTQYF | TGTGCCAGCTCCCCAAGGACAGGGGCCGAGGATACGCAGTATTTT | 15 | . | TRBD1 | TRBJ2-3 | TRBV18
CVRSSRQTYWNTIYF | TGTGTCAGAAGCTCAAGACAGACCTACTGGAACACCATATATTTT | 15 | . | . | TRBJ1-3 | TRBV7-5
CASSHQLSGGLETQYF | TGTGCCAGCAGCCACCAGTTGAGCGGGGGGTTGGAGACCCAGTACTTC | 16 | . | TRBD2 | TRBJ2-5 | TRBV4-2
CASSSDPGGAGTEAFF | TGTGCCAGCAGCTCTGACCCCGGTGGGGCCGGCACTGAAGCTTTCTTT | 16 | . | . | TRBJ1-1 | TRBV7-2
CASSANPGLSSEQYF | TGTGCCAGTAGTGCAAACCCGGGACTCTCCTCCGAGCAGTACTTC | 15 | . | . | TRBJ2-7 | TRBV19
CASSYRLAGTDTQYF | TGTGCCAGCAGTTACCGGCTAGCGGGGACAGATACGCAGTATTTT | 15 | . | TRBD2 | TRBJ2-3 | TRBV6-5
CASSTTGVYGYTF | TGCGCCAGCAGCACTACAGGGGTTTATGGCTACACCTTC | 13 | once | TRBD1 | TRBJ1-2 | TRBV5-1
CASSLDGQGAQPQHF | TGTGCCAGCAGCTTAGATGGACAGGGGGCTCAGCCCCAGCATTTT | 15 | . | TRBD1 | TRBJ1-5 | TRBV11-2
CASSQTGGGTEAFF | TGTGCCAGCAGTCAGACAGGGGGTGGCACTGAAGCTTTCTTT | 14 | . | TRBD1 | TRBJ1-1 | TRBV6-2/TRBV6-3
CASSLAGAAAYNEQFF | TGTGCCAGCAGCTTAGCGGGGGCCGCGGCCTACAATGAGCAGTTCTTC | 16 | . | . | TRBJ2-1 | TRBV7-2
CASSPTGEGTEAFF | TGTGCCAGCTCACCGACAGGGGAAGGCACTGAAGCTTTCTTT | 14 | . | TRBD1 | TRBJ1-1 | TRBV18
CASSIHRNSNQPQHF | TGTGCCAGTAGTATCCACAGGAATAGCAATCAGCCCCAGCATTTT | 15 | . | . | TRBJ1-5 | TRBV19
CAISEYPLTGGGYTF | TGTGCCATCAGTGAGTACCCGCTTACAGGTGGCGGCTACACCTTC | 15 | . | . | TRBJ1-2 | TRBV10-3
CATSSGDRSNQPQHF | TGTGCCACCAGCTCCGGAGACAGAAGCAATCAGCCCCAGCATTTT | 15 | . | . | TRBJ1-5 | TRBV10-3
CASSAGTGDTEAFF | TGTGCCAGCAGCGCCGGGACAGGGGACACTGAAGCTTTCTTT | 14 | . | TRBD1 | TRBJ1-1 | TRBV9
CASSLVTGGGTEAFF | TGTGCCAGCAGCTTAGTCACAGGGGGGGGAACTGAAGCTTTCTTT | 15 | . | TRBD1 | TRBJ1-1 | TRBV11-3
CASGLVHGDNQPQHF | TGTGCTAGTGGTTTGGTACACGGAGACAATCAGCCCCAGCATTTT | 15 | . | . | TRBJ1-5 | TRBV12-5
CAISLGLAGPDTQYF | TGTGCCATCAGTTTGGGACTAGCGGGGCCAGATACGCAGTATTTT | 15 | . | TRBD2 | TRBJ2-3 | TRBV10-3
CASSWGDGYTF | TGTGCCAGCAGCTGGGGGGATGGCTACACCTTC | 11 | . | . | TRBJ1-2 | TRBV5-6
CASSQDEFMNTEAFF | TGTGCCAGCAGCCAAGACGAGTTCATGAACACTGAAGCTTTCTTT | 15 | few | . | TRBJ1-1 | TRBV14
CASSFAGDQQFF | TGTGCCAGCAGTTTCGCGGGGGACCAGCAGTTCTTC | 12 | . | TRBD2 | TRBJ2-1 | TRBV6-2/TRBV6-3
CASSRRDSQETQYF | TGTGCCAGCAGCCGCCGGGACAGCCAAGAGACCCAGTACTTC | 14 | . | TRBD1 | TRBJ2-5 | TRBV11-3
CASSPIAGDGYTF | TGCGCCAGCAGTCCAATAGCAGGGGATGGCTACACCTTC | 13 | once | . | TRBJ1-2 | TRBV10-2
CASSDDGQGGEVNEQYF | TGTGCCAGCAGTGATGATGGACAGGGAGGGGAGGTCAACGAGCAGTACTTC | 17 | . | . | TRBJ2-7 | TRBV2
CASSLRQFNSPLHF | TGTGCCAGCAGTTTGAGACAGTTTAATTCACCCCTCCACTTT | 14 | . | . | TRBJ1-6 | TRBV27
CASSRDSFLDTEAFF | TGCGCCAGCAGCCGAGATTCGTTTTTGGACACTGAAGCTTTCTTT | 15 | . | . | TRBJ1-1 | TRBV5-1